The 8 T cell receptor beta chains in this list originate from one sample, sequenced in a study of regulatory and conventional T cells in RAG deficiency. Regulatory T cells were sorted from blood as CD4+ CD25-high CD127-low cells. Sequencing was performed with immunoSEQ multiplex PCR; in TCRdb, only in-frame clones are kept and a portion is missing. Of tens of thousands of clones listed, over 80% are singletons. These data were likewise used in another study, on regulatory T cells. In that study: Primers: 52 TRBV forward and 13 TRBJ reverse.

The sample taken for sequencing was Tregs sorted from blood. The receptors were sampled from a human donor in good health.

The chain uses TRBV10-3 and TRBJ2-5, with a tentative D call TRBD2 (7 bases). CDR3 size: 16 residues. Germline V gene sequence: CDR1 ENHRY, CDR2 SYGVKD. V lost 2 bases, J lost 4 bases, and 17 bases lay in between. This CDR3 is CAISERGAPGRETQYF. The CDR3 bases are TGTGCCATCAGTGAGCGGGGGGCCCCGGGACGAGAGACCCAGTACTTC.

The V call is TRBV19, the J call TRBJ2-7, with D perhaps matching TRBD2 (5 bases). This CDR3 comprises 19 residues. The V end was cut by 3 bases, the J end by 1 base, with 25 bases between. Germline values: CDR1 LNHDA, CDR2 SQIVND (reference sequence). Written as DNA, the CDR3 is TGTGCCAGTAGTATTAGAAAGACTGTTGGGTGGTCGGGATCCTACGAGCAGTACTTC. Encoded protein: CASSIRKTVGWSGSYEQYF.

The V call is TRBV27, the J call TRBJ2-7; 8 bases match TRBD2. Germline loops: CDR1 MNHEY, CDR2 SMNVEV (reference sequence). CDR3 length equals 16 residues. Unmatched junction bases numbered 16, after V lost 6 bases and J lost 6 bases. The CDR3 DNA sequence: TGTGCCAGCAGCCGGAGGGGACTAGTCACTTTATCCGAGCAGTACTTC. It encodes CASSRRGLVTLSEQYF.

The V call is TRBV10-3, the J call TRBJ2-5, with D unclear. This CDR3 has 11 amino acids. Germline V gene data show CDR1 as ENHRY and CDR2 as SYGVKD. Deletions cut 10 bases from V and 4 bases from J, with 10 bases between. In DNA, the CDR3 is TGTGCCACCAGATCGGGAGAGACCCAGTACTTC. This codes for CATRSGETQYF.

V and J are TRBV6-6 and TRBJ2-6, with D uncertain. The CDR3 has 14 residues. V lost 2 bases and J 2 bases, leaving 4 bases between the germline ends. Germline values: CDR1 MNHNY, CDR2 SVGAGI (reference sequence). CDR3 coding DNA: TGTGCCAGCAGTTACCAGACTGGGGCCAACGTCCTGACTTTC. It translates to CASSYQTGANVLTF.

As for this clone: Without the conserved terminal phenylalanine or tryptophan, this CDR3 likely stems from a read error. The genes are TRBV18 and TRBJ2-3; D is perhaps TRBD1 (5 bases). The CDR3 runs to 13 residues. V was cut by 6 bases and J by 1 base, with 8 bases left in between. Germline CDR1 is KGHSH and CDR2 is LQKENI. Here the CDR3 DNA reads TGTGCCAGCTCTCCGACAGGCACAGATACGCAGTATCTT. Translation gives CASSPTGTDTQYL.

This chain links TRBV6-5 with TRBJ2-3; D gene unclear. The V gene lost 10 bases and the J gene lost 7 bases, with 12 bases spanning the gap. Looked up from germline, CDR1 is MNHEY and CDR2 is SVGAGI. This CDR3 has 11 amino acids. The CDR3 DNA reads TGTGCCACCCACGCCGTAAATACGCAGTATTTT. Protein: CATHAVNTQYF.

The chain joins TRBV5-4 to TRBJ2-1; no firm D call. The V gene lost 2 bases and the J gene lost 8 bases, with 8 bases spanning the gap. This CDR3 has 12 amino acids. The germline V gene has CDR1 SGHNT and CDR2 YYREEE (reference sequence). CDR3 coding DNA: TGTGCCAGCAGCTTCTCGCTGCATGAGCAGTTCTTC. Translation: CASSFSLHEQFF.